This entry concerns a single T cell receptor (beta chain). Time point defined: blood at routine non-recurrence follow-up after resection. These data originate in a study of spatial heterogeneity in lung cancer. For the study at large: Patients with untreated early-stage non-small cell lung cancer, numbering approximately 70, were the donors. Available follow-up PBMC samples, collected a median of roughly two years post-resection, were sequenced. Each unique TCR and UMI combination was seen more than ten times on average in raw reads.

The CDR3 spans 14 residues. V shed 9 bases and J 1 base; nucleotides not matched to a gene: 6. CDR1 is LNHDA and CDR2 is SQIVND in the germline V gene (reference sequence). Single TCR cDNA molecules each had their own unique molecular identifier. Using its own MiXCR run on the 5' RACE reads, TCRdb lists one record per CDR3 protein. The data contain 35,000 to 45,000 distinct CDR3 sequences, roughly 8% of them seen just once; the ten biggest clones take up 8.5% to 10%. This sequence was found in a male donor with early-stage non-small cell lung cancer. The J gene is TRBJ1-1, the V gene TRBV19, with 9 bases lining up with TRBD1. The sequences come from PBMCs, collected at follow-up. The CDR3 DNA sequence: TGTGCCAGCGGGGGACAGGGAAAGAACACTGAAGCTTTCTTT. It translates to CASGGQGKNTEAFF.